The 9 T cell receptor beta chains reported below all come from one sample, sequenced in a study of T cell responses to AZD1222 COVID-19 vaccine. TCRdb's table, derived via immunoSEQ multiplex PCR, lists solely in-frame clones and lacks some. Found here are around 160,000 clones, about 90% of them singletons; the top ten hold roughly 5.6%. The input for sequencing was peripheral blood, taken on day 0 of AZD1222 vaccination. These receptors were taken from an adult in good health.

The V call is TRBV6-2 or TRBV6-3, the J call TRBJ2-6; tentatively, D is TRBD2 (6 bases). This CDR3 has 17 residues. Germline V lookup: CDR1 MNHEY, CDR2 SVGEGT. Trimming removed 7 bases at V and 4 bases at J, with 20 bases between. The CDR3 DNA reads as TGTGCCAGCATCCCCCTCTGGGGGAGGACAGGGGCCAACGTCCTGACTTTC. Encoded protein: CASIPLWGRTGANVLTF.

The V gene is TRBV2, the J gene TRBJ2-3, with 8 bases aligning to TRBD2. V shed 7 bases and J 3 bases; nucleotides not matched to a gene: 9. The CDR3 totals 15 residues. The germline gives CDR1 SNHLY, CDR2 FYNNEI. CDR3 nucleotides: TGTGCCAGCACCTCCCTAGCGGGCCCAACAGATACGCAGTATTTT. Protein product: CASTSLAGPTDTQYF.

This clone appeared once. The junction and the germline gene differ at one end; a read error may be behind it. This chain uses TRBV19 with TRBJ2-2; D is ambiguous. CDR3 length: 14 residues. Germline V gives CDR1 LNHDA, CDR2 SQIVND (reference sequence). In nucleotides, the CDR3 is TGTGCCAGTAGTATAATGGGGAACTCCGGGGAGCTGTTTTTT. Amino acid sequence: CASSIMGNSGELFF.

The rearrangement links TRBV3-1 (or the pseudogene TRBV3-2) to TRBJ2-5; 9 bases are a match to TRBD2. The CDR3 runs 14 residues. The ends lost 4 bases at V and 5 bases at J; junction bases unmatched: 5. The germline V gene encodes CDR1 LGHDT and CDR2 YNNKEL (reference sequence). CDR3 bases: TGTGCCAGCAGCCTCCCCGCGGGGGGGGAGACCCAGTACTTC. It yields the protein CASSLPAGGETQYF.

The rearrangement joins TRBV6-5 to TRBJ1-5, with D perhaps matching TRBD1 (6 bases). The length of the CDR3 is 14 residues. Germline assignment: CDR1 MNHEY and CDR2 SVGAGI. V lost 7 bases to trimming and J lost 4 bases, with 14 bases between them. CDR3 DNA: TGTGCCAGCACTACAGGGAAGAGGAATCAGCCCCAGCATTTT. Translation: CASTTGKRNQPQHF.

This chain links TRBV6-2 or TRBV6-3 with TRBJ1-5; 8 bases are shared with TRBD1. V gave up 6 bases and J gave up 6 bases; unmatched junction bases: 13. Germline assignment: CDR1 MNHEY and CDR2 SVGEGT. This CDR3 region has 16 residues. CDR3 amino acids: CASSPLRGRTGQPQHF. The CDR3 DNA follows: TGTGCCAGCAGCCCCCTCAGGGGGCGCACGGGTCAGCCCCAGCATTTT.

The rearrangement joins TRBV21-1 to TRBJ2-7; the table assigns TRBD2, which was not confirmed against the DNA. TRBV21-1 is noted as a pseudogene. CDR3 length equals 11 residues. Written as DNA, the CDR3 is TGTGCCAGCAGCAAGGCGGGGGAGCAGTACTTC. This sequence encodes CASSKAGEQYF.

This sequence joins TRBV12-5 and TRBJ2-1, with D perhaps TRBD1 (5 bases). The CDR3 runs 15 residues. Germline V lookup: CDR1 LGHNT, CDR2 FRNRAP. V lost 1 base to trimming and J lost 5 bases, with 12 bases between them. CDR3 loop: CASGLGPTAHNEQFF. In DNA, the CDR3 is TGTGCTAGTGGTTTGGGACCGACAGCTCACAATGAGCAGTTCTTC.

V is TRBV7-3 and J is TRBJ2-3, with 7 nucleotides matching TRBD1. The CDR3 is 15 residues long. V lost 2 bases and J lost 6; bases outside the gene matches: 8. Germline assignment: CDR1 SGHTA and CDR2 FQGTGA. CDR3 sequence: CASSLGRTGWDTQYF. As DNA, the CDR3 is TGTGCCAGCAGCTTAGGTCGGACAGGCTGGGATACGCAGTATTTT.